This TCR beta chain was obtained from a study of T-cell memory formation after mild COVID-19 (dated by TCRdb to the early 2020s). General notes on the study: Most TCR sequence clusters were specific to one of the two donors. In two donors, T-cell clones that expanded and contracted after mild COVID-19 were followed by sequencing TCRalpha and TCRbeta repertoires longitudinally. Two young, previously healthy adult volunteers made up the cohort, one male and one female. What the work shows at the level of the full study, not this receptor alone: Clones that contracted from day 15 to 85 showed balanced CD4/CD8 phenotypes, whereas a second wave of clones that expanded from day 15 to 37 leaned towards CD4+. Only two mild cases were covered in the study, and larger cohorts including severe cases with pre-infection samples were considered necessary. Some responding clones were detected in pre-infection memory, which suggested that pre-existing cross-reactive memory T cells had joined the SARS-CoV-2 response. Contracting CD4+ clones were found mainly in CM and EM memory subsets, while CD8+ clones were enriched in EMRA. Whether the second-wave clones peaking on day 37 were SARS-CoV-2 specific was not confirmed.

The junction shows trimming of 4 bases on V and 5 bases on J, and the gene matches do not reach 15 bases of it. Counted from cysteine to phenylalanine, this CDR3 has 17 amino acids. The CDR3 DNA has 51 bases and is translated from base 1. The germline V gene (reference sequence) specifies LGHDT as CDR1 and YNNKEL as CDR2. Ficoll-Paque density gradient centrifugation was used to isolate PBMCs. The instrument was an Illumina NovaSeq 6000. TCRalpha and TCRbeta cDNA libraries were built by 5'RACE with constant-segment primers, adding sample barcodes and unique molecular identifiers. RNA was extracted from every sample with Trizol reagent. The libraries were amplified in two PCR steps, and the second step added a second sample barcode and Illumina TruSeq adapters. Sequencing of libraries was performed on an Illumina NovaSeq with 2 x 150 bp paired-end reads. Per the original workflow: The reads were demultiplexed and collapsed into UMI-guided consensus sequences using migec v1.2.7. Using mixcr v2.1.11, the UMI consensuses were aligned to TRA and TRB V and J templates and assembled into clonotypes. A clonotype was counted as expanded or contracted only when both edgeR and NoisET called the clonotype significant, with the noise models trained on biological replicates. For edgeR calls, the thresholds were a false discovery rate-adjusted p below 0.01 and a log2 fold-change of 1. PCA with hierarchical clustering of max-normalized trajectories of the 1000 most abundant clonotypes was used as exploratory dynamics analysis. Separately sequenced CD4+ and CD8+ repertoires were used to assign a CD4 or CD8 phenotype to each responding clone. TCRdb handled the public reads itself, with Q25 trimming in fastp and clone calling in MiXCR, and kept productive beta chains. When rows share a CDR3 protein, they turn into one entry using the most common DNA and genes. The V and J calls and clone size come from TCRdb's table, not from the authors' own analysis. This sample comprises 35,000 to 45,000 distinct CDR3 sequences, less than 8% of them detected only once. The top ten constitute about 0.8% of the sample.

This clonotype occurred a few times. This clone's antigen is unknown. No base qualities exist here, and no much larger clone lies one base off it. The rearranged chain carries TRBV3-1 and TRBJ2-3, and 7 junctional nucleotides match TRBD1. Sequencing was performed on PBMCs or a T cell subset sorted from them (not recorded which). The source of this sequence is an adult who had mild COVID-19 (a few samples of this study predate the infection). The sample titles of this study are shuffled in the database, so cell type and time point are left out. The encoded CDR3 is CASSPKGVQGVEDTQYF. The sequence in DNA is TGTGCCAGCAGCCCAAAAGGGGTGCAGGGGGTTGAAGATACGCAGTATTTT.